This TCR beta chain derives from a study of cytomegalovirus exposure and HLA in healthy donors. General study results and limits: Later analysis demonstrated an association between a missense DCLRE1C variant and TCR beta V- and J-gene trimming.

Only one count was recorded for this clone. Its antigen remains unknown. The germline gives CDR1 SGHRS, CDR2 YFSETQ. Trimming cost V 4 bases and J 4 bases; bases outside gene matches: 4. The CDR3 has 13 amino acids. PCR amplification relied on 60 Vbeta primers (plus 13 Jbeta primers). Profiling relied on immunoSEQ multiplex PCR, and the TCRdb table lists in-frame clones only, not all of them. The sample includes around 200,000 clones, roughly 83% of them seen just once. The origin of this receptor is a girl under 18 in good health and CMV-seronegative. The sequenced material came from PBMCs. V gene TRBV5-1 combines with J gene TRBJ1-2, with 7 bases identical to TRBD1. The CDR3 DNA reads TGCGCCAGCAGCCCAGACAGGGCCTATGGCTACACCTTC. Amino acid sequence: CASSPDRAYGYTF.